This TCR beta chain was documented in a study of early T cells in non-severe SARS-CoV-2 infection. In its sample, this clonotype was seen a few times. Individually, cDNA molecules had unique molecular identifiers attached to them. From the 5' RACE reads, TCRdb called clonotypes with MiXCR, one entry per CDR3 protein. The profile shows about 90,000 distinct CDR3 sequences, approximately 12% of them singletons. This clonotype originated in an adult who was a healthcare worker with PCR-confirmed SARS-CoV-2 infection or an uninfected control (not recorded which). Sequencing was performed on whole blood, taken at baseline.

This chain's CDR3 is CASSQGGESGDTQYF. As DNA, the CDR3 is TGTGCCAGCAGCCAAGGGGGGGAATCTGGAGATACGCAGTATTTT. This chain links TRBV7-3 with TRBJ2-3, with TRBD2 as a possible D gene (7 bases). With 5 bases removed from V and 5 bases from J, the gap between germline ends came to 17 bases. Germline V gives CDR1 SGHTA, CDR2 FQGTGA. The CDR3 extends over 15 amino acids.